This T cell receptor (beta chain) was profiled in a study of blood T cell repertoires in COVID-19. CDR3 size: 14 residues. Germline V lookup: CDR1 ENHRY, CDR2 SYGVKD. The data were produced by immunoSEQ multiplex PCR, yet TCRdb's version contains in-frame clones alone and is incomplete. The sample consists of 110,000 to 150,000 clones, approximately 85% of them appearing once. A remark on this clone: One end of the junction fails to match germline, which may point to a read error.

The source is a man aged 45-65 years with acute or convalescent COVID-19. The sequenced sample consisted of peripheral blood. The chain combines TRBV10-3 with TRBJ1-5; a weak D match, TRBD1 (5 bases). In DNA, the CDR3 is TGTGCCACCAGTCAGGGCCAGGAACGTCAGCCCCAGCATTTT. Its translation: CATSQGQERQPQHF.